Listed here are 23 T cell receptor beta chains from one sample, sequenced in a study of vaccination and CD4 T cells after COVID-19. Sequencing of cultured CD4+ T cell DNA used the Oncomine TCR Beta short-read assay. TCRdb independently ran MiXCR on the PCR reads; one entry per CDR3 protein. The table shows approximately 17,000 distinct CDR3 sequences, with just under 55% occurring only once. The time point here: late sampling 161 to 241 days after vaccination in three convalescent patients. Treatment denoted: approximately 11-day PBMC culture with coronavirus spike peptide pools or control peptides (ViraFEST assay). Their recognized antigens are unknown. This specimen was CD4+ T cells from blood, cultured in vitro, taken about 7 months after SARS-CoV-2 vaccination. These receptors originate from a human donor who had recovered from COVID-19.

This chain uses TRBV7-8 with TRBJ2-1; 8 nucleotides align to TRBD2. The J segment lost 7 bases and the V segment lost 2 bases, leaving 10 bases of the junction unmatched. Germline lookup yields CDR1 SGHVS and CDR2 FQNEAQ. The CDR3 covers 16 residues. The CDR3 DNA sequence: TGTGCCAGCAGCTTAAAAGGACTAGCAGACGCTAATGAGCAGTTCTTC. It is translated as CASSLKGLADANEQFF.

V usage is TRBV6-1 and J usage is TRBJ2-4; the D gene is possibly TRBD1 (6 bases). Trimming pared 5 bases from V and 0 bases from J, leaving 17 bases between. There are 17 residues in the CDR3. Looked up from germline, CDR1 is MNHNS and CDR2 is SASEGT. The CDR3 region has the DNA TGTGCCAGCAGTCCCCGGACAGATGGACTAGCCAAAAACATTCAGTACTTC. Protein product: CASSPRTDGLAKNIQYF.

This rearrangement joins TRBV15 to TRBJ1-5, with D uncertain. The CDR3 covers 13 residues. Per the germline V gene, CDR1 is LNHNV and CDR2 is YYDKDF (reference sequence). Trimming took 0 bases from V and 5 from J, leaving 5 bases between them. The CDR3 loop is CATSRDRHQPQHF. CDR3 nucleotide sequence: TGTGCCACCAGCAGAGATAGGCATCAGCCCCAGCATTTT.

CDR3 amino acids: CAISLQGIYGYTF. CDR3 nucleotide sequence: TGTGCCATCAGCCTACAGGGGATCTATGGCTACACCTTC. The chain joins TRBV10-3 to TRBJ1-2; 7 positions agree with TRBD1. The CDR3 totals 13 residues. Trimming took 6 bases from V and 4 from J; bases not matched to a gene: 5. CDR1 is ENHRY and CDR2 is SYGVKD in the germline V gene.

On this clonotype itself: A junction end diverges from the germline sequence, so it may reflect a read error. This rearrangement joins TRBV11-2 to TRBJ2-7, with D unclear. The CDR3 contains 14 residues. Germline V gene data show CDR1 as SGHAT and CDR2 as FQNNGV. The CDR3 loop reads CASSQSTNEARTHF. The CDR3 coding sequence is TGTGCCAGCAGCCAGTCGACAAATGAGGCTCGAACCCACTTC.

The rearrangement joins TRBV7-3 to TRBJ2-1; 7 bases match TRBD2. The CDR3 extends over 19 amino acids. V lost 5 bases and J lost 4; bases outside the gene matches: 20. CDR1 and CDR2 (germline): SGHTA, FQGTGA. The CDR3 here is CASSLGAGIKQRGYNEQFF. The DNA for the CDR3 is TGTGCCAGCAGCCTCGGAGCGGGAATTAAACAAAGGGGTTACAATGAGCAGTTCTTC. Filled out from reference TRBV7-3 and TRBJ2-1, the complete variable domain reads GAGVSQTPSNKVTEKGKYVELRCDPISGHTALYWYRQSLGQGPEFLIYFQGTGAADDSGLPNDRFFAVRPEGSVSTLKIQRTERGDSAVYLCASSLGAGIKQRGYNEQFFGPGTRLTVL.

The gene calls are TRBV20-1 and TRBJ2-1, with D unresolved. The germline V gene has CDR1 DFQATT and CDR2 SNEGSKA (reference sequence). The V end was cut by 3 bases, the J end by 5 bases, with 14 bases between. The CDR3 is made up of 14 amino acids. The CDR3 sequence is CSARILAVHNEQFF. For the CDR3, the DNA is TGCAGTGCTAGGATCTTGGCGGTCCACAATGAGCAGTTCTTC.

This clonotype was recorded a few times. This chain uses TRBV6-5 with TRBJ1-6, with D possibly TRBD1 on 5 matching bases. Trimming cost V 4 bases and J 10 bases, with 17 bases left between them. The CDR3 runs to 15 residues. Germline CDR1 reads MNHEY; CDR2 reads SVGAGI. The CDR3 reads CASSSRERSSSPLHF. The DNA for the CDR3 is TGTGCCAGCAGTTCCAGGGAAAGGTCGTCGTCACCCCTCCACTTT.

A few counts support this clonotype. The CDR3 spells CASSSRHRDTQYF. CDR3 in DNA: TGTGCCAGCAGCTCGAGACACAGGGATACGCAGTATTTT. The chain is built from TRBV7-3 and TRBJ2-3; possibly TRBD1 for D (5 bases). There are 13 residues in the CDR3. Germline CDR1 reads SGHTA; CDR2 reads FQGTGA. The V gene lost 4 bases and the J gene lost 6 bases, with 11 bases spanning the gap.

V is TRBV7-2 and J is TRBJ2-1; 7 bases match TRBD1. The V segment lost 5 bases and the J segment 10 bases; nucleotides outside the gene matches: 8. The germline gives CDR1 SGHTA, CDR2 FQGNSA. The CDR3 runs 13 residues. DNA for the CDR3: TGTGCCAGCAGCACGGACAGGCTACAAGAGCAGTTCTTC. Its translation: CASSTDRLQEQFF. The whole variable domain, filled in from reference TRBV7-2 and TRBJ2-1, reads GAGVSQSPSNKVTEKGKDVELRCDPISGHTALYWYRQSLGQGLEFLIYFQGNSAPDKSGLPSDRFSAERTGGSVSTLTIQRTQQEDSAVYLCASSTDRLQEQFFGPGTRLTVL.

V usage is TRBV28 and J usage is TRBJ2-1, with D unresolved. Trimming cost V 10 bases and J 10 bases, with 14 bases left between them. CDR1 and CDR2 from the germline V gene are MDHEN and SYDVKM. The CDR3 is 11 residues long. Written as DNA, the CDR3 is TGTGCCATATACAACCGCCGGGAGCAGTTCTTC. Translated, it gives CAIYNRREQFF.

This chain links TRBV6-2 or TRBV6-3 with TRBJ2-1; D possibly corresponds to TRBD2 (5 bases). There are 15 residues in the CDR3. The V end lost 7 bases, the J end lost 7 bases, and 20 bases lay between the germline ends. Germline V CDR1 and CDR2: MNHEY, SVGEGT. For the CDR3, the DNA is TGTGCCAGCACCTCGTTTGGGGAGTCGGTTAATGAGCAGTTCTTC. Amino acids: CASTSFGESVNEQFF.

The chain carries TRBV6-1 and TRBJ1-5; D call uncertain. The CDR3 has 13 amino acids. Trimming shortened V by 4 bases and J by 6 bases, and 10 bases separated the two germline ends. Germline values: CDR1 MNHNS, CDR2 SASEGT. CDR3 protein: CASSADVIQPQHF. CDR3 sequence (DNA): TGTGCCAGCAGTGCGGACGTTATTCAGCCCCAGCATTTT.

This clonotype was recorded only once. This clone may be a read error of a much larger clone one base away. CDR3 in DNA: TGTGCCAGCAGCCCCAAACTAGCGGGGAGCTCCTACAATGAGCAGTTCTTC. This encodes CASSPKLAGSSYNEQFF. The rearrangement uses TRBV5-5 and TRBJ2-1; 10 nucleotides align to TRBD2. Germline-derived CDR1 and CDR2 are SGHKS and YYEKEE (reference sequence). The ends lost 4 bases at V and 0 bases at J; junction bases unmatched: 7. This CDR3 region has 17 residues.

By sample share, this clonotype is medium-sized. The gene calls are TRBV7-2 and TRBJ2-5, with 12 nucleotides matching TRBD2. Trimming took 6 bases from V and 1 from J; bases not matched to a gene: 9. Germline assignment: CDR1 SGHTA and CDR2 FQGNSA. The CDR3 is 17 amino acids. For the CDR3, the DNA is TGTGCCAGCAGAAGAGACCTAGCGGGAGGGGCCCAAGAGACCCAGTACTTC. Its protein product is CASRRDLAGGAQETQYF.

This clonotype was picked up a small number of times. The chain recombines TRBV25-1 with TRBJ2-3; no clear D gene. CDR1 is MGHDK, CDR2 SYGVNS, per germline. V lost 5 bases, J lost 1 base, and 4 bases lay in between. CDR3 size: 12 residues. This CDR3 is CASSPGTDTQYF. CDR3 bases: TGTGCCAGCAGTCCAGGCACAGATACGCAGTATTTT.

The chain links TRBV7-6 to TRBJ2-6; D call uncertain. Germline CDR1 and CDR2: SGHVS and FNYEAQ. The CDR3 contains 17 residues. With 0 bases removed from V and 0 bases from J, the gap between germline ends came to 9 bases. CDR3 sequence (DNA): TGTGCCAGCAGCTTAGCCCTACCTGGCTCTGGGGCCAACGTCCTGACTTTC. Amino acids: CASSLALPGSGANVLTF.

In its sample, this clonotype was seen a few times. This chain joins TRBV6-5 and TRBJ1-5, with a weak D call TRBD1 (5 bases). Per germline, CDR1 MNHEY and CDR2 SVGAGI. This CDR3 region has 17 residues. Trimming pared 4 bases from V and 0 bases from J, leaving 16 bases between. CDR3 nucleotide sequence: TGTGCCAGCAGTTTCCCCGCGGGGGAAGATAGCAATCAGCCCCAGCATTTT. It translates to CASSFPAGEDSNQPQHF.

The CDR3 loop is CASSTDRYEETQYF. The CDR3 DNA reads TGTGCCAGCAGCACGGACAGATACGAAGAGACCCAGTACTTC. The chain links TRBV7-2 to TRBJ2-5; maybe TRBD1 (6 bases). CDR3 length: 14 amino acids. Germline lookup yields CDR1 SGHTA and CDR2 FQGNSA. Deletions cut 5 bases from V and 3 bases from J, with 13 bases between.

This clonotype is termed large. The chain uses TRBV15 and TRBJ1-1; D might be TRBD1 (6 bases). Per germline, CDR1 LNHNV and CDR2 YYDKDF (reference sequence). The CDR3 runs 13 residues. The ends were cut back, 3 bases at V and 6 bases at J, with 11 bases in the middle. The CDR3 here is CATSRKPGAEAFF. The DNA of the CDR3 is TGTGCCACCAGCAGGAAACCAGGGGCTGAAGCTTTCTTT. Full variable domain (remainder filled in from reference TRBV15 and TRBJ1-1): DAMVIQNPRYQVTQFGKPVTLSCSQTLNHNVMYWYQQKSSQAPKLLFHYYDKDFNNEADTPDNFQSRRPNTSFCFLDIRSPGLGDTAMYLCATSRKPGAEAFFGQGTRLTVV.

This clonotype has just one count. V usage is TRBV27 and J usage is TRBJ2-7; 8 bases fit TRBD2. V lost 6 bases and J lost 0; bases outside the gene matches: 10. CDR1 and CDR2 (germline): MNHEY, SMNVEV (reference sequence). The CDR3 totals 16 residues. Here the CDR3 reads CASRPWAGGASYEQYF. CDR3 DNA: TGTGCCAGCAGGCCCTGGGCGGGGGGTGCCTCCTACGAGCAGTACTTC.

The rearrangement links TRBV24-1 to TRBJ2-1; D is undetermined. The CDR3 spans 13 residues. Germline CDR1 KGHDR, CDR2 SFDVKD. Trimming removed 2 bases from V and 7 bases from J, with 8 bases in between. Here the CDR3 DNA reads TGTGCCACCAGTGATTCCGACACGAATGAGCAGTTCTTC. Protein: CATSDSDTNEQFF.

V gene TRBV20-1 combines with J gene TRBJ1-2, with D unresolved. V was pared by 0 bases and J by 2 bases, with 7 bases between. From germline, CDR1 is DFQATT and CDR2 SNEGSKA (reference sequence). This CDR3 spans 13 amino acids. CDR3 in DNA: TGCAGTGCTAGAGATCCGGGAAACTATGGCTACACCTTC. This codes for CSARDPGNYGYTF.